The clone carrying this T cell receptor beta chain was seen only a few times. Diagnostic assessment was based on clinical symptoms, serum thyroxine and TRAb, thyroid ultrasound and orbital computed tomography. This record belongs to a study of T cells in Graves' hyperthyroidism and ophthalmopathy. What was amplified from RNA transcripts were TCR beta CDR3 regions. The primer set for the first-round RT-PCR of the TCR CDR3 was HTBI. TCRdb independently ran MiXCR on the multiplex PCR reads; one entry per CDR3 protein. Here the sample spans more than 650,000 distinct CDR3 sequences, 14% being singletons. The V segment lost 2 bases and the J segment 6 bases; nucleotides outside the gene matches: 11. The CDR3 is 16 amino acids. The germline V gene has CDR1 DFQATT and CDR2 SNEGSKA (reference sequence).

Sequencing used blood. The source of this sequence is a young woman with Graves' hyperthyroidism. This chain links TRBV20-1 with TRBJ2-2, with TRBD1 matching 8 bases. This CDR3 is CSARSRTGSPSGELFF. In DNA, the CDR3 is TGCAGTGCTAGATCCCGGACAGGGTCTCCCTCCGGGGAGCTGTTTTTT.